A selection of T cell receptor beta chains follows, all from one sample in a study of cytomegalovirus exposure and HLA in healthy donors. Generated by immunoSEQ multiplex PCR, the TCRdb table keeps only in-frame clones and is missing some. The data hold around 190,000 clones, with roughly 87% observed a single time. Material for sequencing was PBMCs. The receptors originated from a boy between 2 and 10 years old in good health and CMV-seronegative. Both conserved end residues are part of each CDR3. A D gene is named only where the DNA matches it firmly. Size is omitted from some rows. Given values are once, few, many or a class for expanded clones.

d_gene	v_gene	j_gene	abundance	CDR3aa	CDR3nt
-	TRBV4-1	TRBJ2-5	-	CASSQETDMGMSQYF	TGCGCCAGCAGCCAAGAAACGGACATGGGTATGAGCCAGTACTTC
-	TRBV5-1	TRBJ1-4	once	CASSLGGTGDEKLFF	TGCGCCAGCAGCTTGGGGGGTACAGGAGATGAAAAACTGTTTTTT
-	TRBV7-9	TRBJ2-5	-	CASSPRGTGGPQETQYF	TGTGCCAGCAGCCCTAGGGGGACGGGGGGACCCCAAGAGACCCAGTACTTC
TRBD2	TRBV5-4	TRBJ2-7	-	CASSSPSGNLEQYF	TGTGCCAGCAGCTCGCCCAGCGGGAATCTCGAGCAGTACTTC
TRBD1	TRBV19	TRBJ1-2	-	CASSMPGQGIYGYTF	TGTGCCAGTAGTATGCCGGGACAGGGGATCTATGGCTACACCTTC
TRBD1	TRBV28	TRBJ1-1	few	CASTTGDGTEAFF	TGTGCCAGCACTACAGGGGATGGCACTGAAGCTTTCTTT
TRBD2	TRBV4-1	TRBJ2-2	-	CASSQGLAGDPGELFF	TGCGCCAGCAGCCAAGGACTAGCGGGAGACCCCGGGGAGCTGTTTTTT
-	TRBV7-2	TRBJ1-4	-	CASSPVGGASNEKLFF	TGTGCCAGCAGCCCGGTGGGAGGGGCCTCTAATGAAAAACTGTTTTTT
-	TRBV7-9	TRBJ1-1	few	CASTQNTEAFF	TGTGCCAGCACCCAGAACACTGAAGCTTTCTTT
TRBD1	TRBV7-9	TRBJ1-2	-	CASSSPAPGQGTYGYTF	TGTGCCAGCAGCTCGCCCGCTCCGGGACAGGGGACCTATGGCTACACCTTC
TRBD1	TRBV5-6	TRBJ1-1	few	CASSPWDRDTEAFF	TGTGCCAGCAGCCCATGGGACAGAGATACTGAAGCTTTCTTT
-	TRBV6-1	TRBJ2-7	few	CASRSGVAYEQYF	TGTGCCAGCAGGTCGGGAGTTGCGTACGAGCAGTACTTC
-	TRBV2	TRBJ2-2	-	CASWNGVTRTGELFF	TGTGCCAGCTGGAACGGGGTAACCAGGACCGGGGAGCTGTTTTTT
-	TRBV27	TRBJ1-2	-	CASSFWQTGGNYGYTF	TGTGCCAGCAGTTTCTGGCAGACGGGGGGCAACTATGGCTACACCTTC
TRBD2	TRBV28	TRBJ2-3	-	CASITSGEVADTQYF	TGTGCCAGCATTACTAGCGGGGAAGTCGCAGATACGCAGTATTTT
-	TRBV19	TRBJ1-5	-	CASSIDPWSSTAANQPQHF	TGTGCCAGTAGTATAGATCCTTGGAGTAGTACCGCGGCTAATCAGCCCCAGCATTTT
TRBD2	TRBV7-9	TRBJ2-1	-	CASSKAGLALPSSYNEQFF	TGTGCCAGCAGCAAAGCGGGACTAGCCCTTCCCAGCTCCTACAATGAGCAGTTCTTC
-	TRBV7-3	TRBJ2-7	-	CASSLTGRGEQYF	TGTGCCAGCAGCTTAACAGGGCGGGGCGAGCAGTACTTC
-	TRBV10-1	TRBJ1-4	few	CASSGTKNEKLFF	TGCGCCAGCAGTGGGACAAAAAATGAAAAACTGTTTTTT
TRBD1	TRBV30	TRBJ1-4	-	CAWGDRAPEEKLFF	TGTGCCTGGGGAGACAGGGCCCCGGAGGAAAAACTGTTTTTT
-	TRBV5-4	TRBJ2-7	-	CASSFRRGSYEQYF	TGTGCCAGCAGCTTTCGCCGAGGGTCCTACGAGCAGTACTTC
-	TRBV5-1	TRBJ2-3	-	CASRNLVGSDTQYF	TGCGCCAGCAGGAACCTGGTCGGGTCAGATACGCAGTATTTT
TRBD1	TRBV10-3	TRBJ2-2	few	CAISGQGITGELFF	TGTGCCATCAGTGGACAGGGGATTACCGGGGAGCTGTTTTTT
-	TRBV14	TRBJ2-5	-	CASSQIGRTEQETQYF	TGTGCCAGCAGCCAGATCGGACGGACAGAACAAGAGACCCAGTACTTC
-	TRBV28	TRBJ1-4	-	CASSLTGSVEKLFF	TGTGCCAGCAGTTTAACGGGATCAGTTGAAAAACTGTTTTTT
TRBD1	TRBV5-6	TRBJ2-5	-	CASSRDRGETQYF	TGTGCCAGCAGCAGGGACAGAGGAGAGACCCAGTACTTC
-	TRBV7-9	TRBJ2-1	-	CASSLPGSGEQFF	TGTGCCAGCAGCTTACCCGGATCGGGGGAGCAGTTCTTC
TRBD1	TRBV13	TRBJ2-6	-	CASSLRQGMVSGSGANVLTF	TGTGCCAGCAGCTTAAGACAGGGGATGGTTTCCGGCTCTGGGGCCAACGTCCTGACTTTC
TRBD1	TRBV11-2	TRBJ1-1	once	CASSYRTGLNEAFF	TGTGCCAGCAGCTACCGGACAGGTCTTAATGAAGCTTTCTTT
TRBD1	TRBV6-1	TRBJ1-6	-	CASSELGTAYNSPLHF	TGTGCCAGCAGTGAACTAGGGACAGCTTATAATTCACCCCTCCACTTT
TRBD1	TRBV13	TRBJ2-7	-	CASSHTPGQGTEQYF	TGTGCCAGCAGCCATACCCCGGGACAGGGTACCGAGCAGTACTTC
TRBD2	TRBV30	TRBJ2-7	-	CAWMTGMGSGGLYEQYF	TGTGCCTGGATGACGGGGATGGGTAGCGGGGGCCTCTACGAGCAGTACTTC
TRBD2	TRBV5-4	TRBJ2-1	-	CASSLVVAGVYEQFF	TGTGCCAGCAGCTTGGTGGTAGCGGGAGTCTATGAGCAGTTCTTC
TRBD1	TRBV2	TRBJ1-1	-	CASSAGTGEAFF	TGTGCCAGCAGCGCCGGGACAGGGGAAGCTTTCTTT
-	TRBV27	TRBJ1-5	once	CASSPQLGAGNQPQHF	TGTGCCAGCAGTCCACAATTAGGGGCTGGCAATCAGCCCCAGCATTTT
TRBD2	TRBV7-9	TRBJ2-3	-	CSSRETTSGSSTDTQYF	TGTTCCAGCCGGGAAACTACTAGCGGGAGTAGCACAGATACGCAGTATTTT
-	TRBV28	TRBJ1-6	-	CASRSARTGSSYNSPLHF	TGTGCCAGCAGGAGCGCACGAACAGGGAGCTCCTATAATTCACCCCTCCACTTT
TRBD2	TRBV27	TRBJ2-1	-	CASSLGLAGNEQFF	TGTGCCAGCAGTCTCGGACTAGCGGGCAATGAGCAGTTCTTC
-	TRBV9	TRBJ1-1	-	CASSPSLEAEAFF	TGTGCCAGCAGCCCCTCGCTGGAGGCTGAAGCTTTCTTT
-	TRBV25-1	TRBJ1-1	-	CASSKPTGRDTEAFF	TGTGCCAGCAGTAAACCTACAGGGCGGGACACTGAAGCTTTCTTT
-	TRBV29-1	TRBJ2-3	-	CSSSDTQYF	TGCAGCTCCTCAGATACGCAGTATTTT
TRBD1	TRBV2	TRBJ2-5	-	CASSGDRKETQYF	TGTGCCAGCAGTGGGGACAGAAAAGAGACCCAGTACTTC
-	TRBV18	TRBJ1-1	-	CASSPFSGAVAGTEAFF	TGTGCCAGCTCACCGTTCTCAGGGGCGGTGGCGGGCACTGAAGCTTTCTTT
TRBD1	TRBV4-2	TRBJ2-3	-	CASSRTGDPDTQYF	TGTGCCAGCAGCCGAACAGGGGATCCAGATACGCAGTATTTT
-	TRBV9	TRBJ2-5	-	CASSADGGGSRETQYF	TGTGCCAGCAGTGCTGACGGAGGAGGTTCGAGAGAGACCCAGTACTTC
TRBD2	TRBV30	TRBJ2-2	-	CACLTSERRTGELFF	TGTGCCTGCCTCACTAGCGAGCGAAGGACCGGGGAGCTGTTTTTT
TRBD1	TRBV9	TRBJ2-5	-	CASSSRKTGQETQYF	TGTGCCAGCAGCTCGAGGAAGACAGGGCAAGAGACCCAGTACTTC
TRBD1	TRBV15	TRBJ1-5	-	CATSTDRGLEQPQHF	TGTGCCACCAGCACGGACAGGGGGCTAGAGCAGCCCCAGCATTTT
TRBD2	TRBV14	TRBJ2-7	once	CASSHGLADSSYEQYF	TGTGCCAGCAGTCATGGACTAGCGGATTCGTCCTACGAGCAGTACTTC
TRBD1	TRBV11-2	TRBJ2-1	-	CASSLQGALNNEQFF	TGTGCCAGCAGCTTACAGGGGGCGCTGAACAATGAGCAGTTCTTC
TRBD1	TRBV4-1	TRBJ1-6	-	CASSPSGQGSTSPLHF	TGCGCCAGCAGCCCCTCCGGACAGGGGAGTACTTCACCCCTCCACTTT
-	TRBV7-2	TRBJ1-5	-	CASSLEGGYQPQHF	TGTGCCAGCAGCTTAGAAGGCGGTTATCAGCCCCAGCATTTT
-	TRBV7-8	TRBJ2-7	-	CASGGQAFWGQYF	TGTGCCAGCGGCGGGCAGGCCTTTTGGGGGCAGTACTTC
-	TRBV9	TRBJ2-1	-	CASSRSGMSISYNEQFF	TGTGCCAGCAGCCGCTCGGGTATGTCCATCTCCTACAATGAGCAGTTCTTC